The 28 T cell receptor beta chains given below trace back to one sample, sequenced in a study of T cell changes during pregnancy in multiple sclerosis. Measured with immunoSEQ multiplex PCR; TCRdb has only the in-frame clones, and not every one. This table has about 59,000 clones, roughly 94% appearing once. The specimen was CD8+ T cells from peripheral blood mononuclear cells, collected after pregnancy. Every receptor here comes from a female donor with multiple sclerosis, enrolled in a pregnancy study.

The rearrangement uses TRBV4-1 and TRBJ1-4; D is ambiguous. Looked up from germline, CDR1 is MGHRA and CDR2 is YSYEKL. The CDR3 runs 16 residues. V shed 0 bases and J shed 0 bases, with 8 bases lying between them. As DNA, the CDR3 is TGCGCCAGCAGCCAAGATTGGGCAGCAACTAATGAAAAACTGTTTTTT. Encoded protein: CASSQDWAATNEKLFF.

The chain recombines TRBV10-3 with TRBJ2-3; possible D gene TRBD2, 6 bases. V was clipped by 2 bases and J by 5 bases, with 11 bases between them. The CDR3 spans 14 residues. Per the germline V gene, CDR1 is ENHRY and CDR2 is SYGVKD. CDR3 nucleotide sequence: TGTGCCATCAGTGAGCCGGGAGAGATAGATACGCAGTATTTT. It encodes CAISEPGEIDTQYF.

V gene TRBV30 combines with J gene TRBJ1-1, with D uncertain. Germline V gene lookup returns CDR1 GTSNPN and CDR2 SVGIG (reference sequence). This CDR3 spans 12 amino acids. The CDR3 spells CALRAGNTEAFF. In DNA, the CDR3 is TGTGCTCTGAGGGCAGGGAACACTGAAGCTTTCTTT.

V usage is TRBV19 and J usage is TRBJ1-1, with TRBD1 matching over 7 bases. The germline CDR1 and CDR2 sequences are LNHDA and SQIVND (reference sequence). The CDR3 sequence is 13 residues long. Losses at the gene ends were 6 bases for V and 7 bases for J; bases not matched to a gene: 8. Here the CDR3 reads CASRITGQLEAFF. The CDR3 region has the DNA TGTGCCAGTAGAATCACGGGACAGCTTGAAGCTTTCTTT.

The chain combines TRBV11-2 with TRBJ2-7; D is unresolved. Germline V gives CDR1 SGHAT, CDR2 FQNNGV. The germline V and J ends were trimmed by 2 bases and 6 bases, with 8 bases remaining between them. The length of the CDR3 is 12 residues. The CDR3 here is CASSLKYGEQYF. The CDR3 DNA reads as TGTGCCAGCAGCTTAAAGTACGGCGAGCAGTACTTC.

The chain combines TRBV27 with TRBJ1-5, with 10 positions matching TRBD1. Germline V gene data show CDR1 as MNHEY and CDR2 as SMNVEV (reference sequence). The CDR3 runs 18 residues. V lost 6 bases, J lost 3 bases, and 14 bases stayed unmatched. The CDR3 sequence: CASRRPGQGNRNNQPQHF. CDR3 DNA: TGTGCCAGCAGGCGCCCGGGACAGGGGAATCGGAACAATCAGCCCCAGCATTTT.

The chain links TRBV13 to TRBJ2-7; the D gene is possibly TRBD1 (6 bases). The CDR3 consists of 14 residues. Germline V gives CDR1 PRHDT, CDR2 FYEKMQ (reference sequence). V gave up 5 bases and J gave up 3 bases, with 14 bases separating them. In DNA, the CDR3 is TGTGCCAGCAGCCATTCGGGACATTTCTACGAGCAGTACTTC. It translates to CASSHSGHFYEQYF.

The chain is built from TRBV9 and TRBJ2-1; 11 bases are shared with TRBD2. Germline V CDR1 and CDR2: SGDLS, YYNGEE. The CDR3 runs 15 residues. V lost 0 bases to trimming and J lost 7 bases; unmatched junction nucleotides: 3. The CDR3 DNA follows: TGTGCCAGCAGCGTAGCTAGCGGGAGGAATAATGAGCAGTTCTTC. Residues: CASSVASGRNNEQFF. Supplemented by reference TRBV9 and TRBJ2-1, the full variable domain reads DSGVTQTPKHLITATGQRVTLRCSPRSGDLSVYWYQQSLDQGLQFLIQYYNGEERAKGNILERFSAQQFPDLHSELNLSSLELGDSALYFCASSVASGRNNEQFFGPGTRLTVL.

V gene TRBV7-9 combines with J gene TRBJ2-2; TRBD1 might be the D (5 bases). The CDR3 is 15 amino acids. V was cut by 2 bases and J by 1 base, with 8 bases left in between. Germline-derived CDR1 and CDR2 are SEHNR and FQNEAQ (reference sequence). CDR3 residues: CASSLKDKNTGELFF. CDR3 DNA sequence: TGTGCCAGCAGCTTAAAGGACAAGAACACCGGGGAGCTGTTTTTT.

The rearrangement uses TRBV7-6 and TRBJ2-5, with 7 nucleotides matching TRBD1. The V gene's germline CDR1 is SGHVS and CDR2 FNYEAQ. The CDR3 totals 14 residues. The V gene end was trimmed by 5 bases and the J gene end by 3 bases; junction bases not matched to a gene: 6. The CDR3 region has the DNA TGTGCCAGCAGCCCGCCGGGACAGAAAGAGACCCAGTACTTC. Translation gives CASSPPGQKETQYF.

The rearrangement uses TRBV6-5 and TRBJ2-7, with D possibly matching TRBD2 (5 bases). Germline loops: CDR1 MNHEY, CDR2 SVGAGI. Trimming removed 3 bases at V and 3 bases at J, with 12 bases between. The length of the CDR3 is 14 residues. DNA of the CDR3: TGTGCCAGCAGTTATTACGAGGGTAACTACGAGCAGTACTTC. Protein: CASSYYEGNYEQYF.

The rearrangement uses TRBV10-2 and TRBJ2-7; 10 bases are shared with TRBD2. V lost 6 bases, J lost 3 bases, and 11 bases stayed unmatched. The length of the CDR3 is 16 residues. Germline values: CDR1 WSHSY, CDR2 SAAADI. The CDR3 here is CASSAPTSGYIYEQYF. As DNA, the CDR3 is TGCGCCAGCAGCGCTCCGACTAGCGGGTACATCTACGAGCAGTACTTC.

The V and J genes are TRBV4-1 and TRBJ1-1; D may be TRBD1 (6 bases). The CDR3 has 13 amino acids. CDR1 and CDR2 (germline): MGHRA, YSYEKL. V gave up 5 bases and J gave up 4 bases, with 11 bases separating them. For the CDR3, the DNA is TGCGCCAGCAGCGGGCAGGGGCCCACTGAAGCTTTCTTT. Its translation is CASSGQGPTEAFF.

The chain couples TRBV5-4 to TRBJ1-1; TRBD1 aligns across 8 bases. Germline V CDR1 and CDR2: SGHNT, YYREEE (reference sequence). After removal of 4 bases from V and 4 bases from J, the junction contained 6 bases not matched to a gene. The CDR3 has 14 amino acids. The CDR3 region is CASSPPRGPTEAFF. The CDR3 DNA sequence: TGTGCCAGCAGCCCACCCAGGGGGCCCACTGAAGCTTTCTTT.

The rearrangement joins TRBV28 to TRBJ2-7; the match to TRBD1 covers 9 bases. V lost 9 bases to trimming and J lost 2 bases; unmatched junction nucleotides: 5. Per germline, CDR1 MDHEN and CDR2 SYDVKM. There are 13 residues in the CDR3. Here the CDR3 reads CASAGTGTYEQYF. CDR3 DNA: TGTGCCAGTGCCGGGACAGGGACCTACGAGCAGTACTTC.

V usage is TRBV13 and J usage is TRBJ2-7; D gene unclear. CDR1 and CDR2 from the germline V gene are PRHDT and FYEKMQ (reference sequence). CDR3 length equals 15 residues. The germline V and J ends were trimmed by 2 bases and 0 bases, with 11 bases remaining between them. CDR3: CASSLSPASSYEQYF. The CDR3 nucleotides are TGTGCCAGCAGCTTATCCCCAGCTAGCTCCTACGAGCAGTACTTC.

The V gene is TRBV29-1, the J gene TRBJ2-7, with 12 nucleotides matching TRBD2. This CDR3 region has 18 residues. Looked up from germline, CDR1 is SQVTM and CDR2 is ANQGSEA. After removal of 4 bases from V and 0 bases from J, the junction contained 13 bases not matched to a gene. The DNA of the CDR3 is TGCAGCGTTGCGGGCGGGGGGACTAGCGGGTTTAGCTCCTACGAGCAGTACTTC. Protein sequence: CSVAGGGTSGFSSYEQYF.

The rearrangement joins TRBV28 to TRBJ2-3; D is possibly TRBD1 (5 bases). This CDR3 region has 14 residues. V was cut by 6 bases and J by 2 bases, with 12 bases left in between. Germline lookup yields CDR1 MDHEN and CDR2 SYDVKM. CDR3 sequence reads: CASSSDTDTDTQYF. CDR3 nucleotides: TGTGCCAGCAGCTCGGACACTGACACAGATACGCAGTATTTT.

The V call is TRBV28, the J call TRBJ1-1; weak D call: TRBD1 (6 bases). This CDR3 comprises 15 residues. V dropped 2 bases and J dropped 5 bases, with 15 bases sitting between them. Per the germline V gene, CDR1 is MDHEN and CDR2 is SYDVKM. CDR3 sequence (DNA): TGTGCCAGCAGTTTAAGGGGGGGCGGTAGGACTGAAGCTTTCTTT. It encodes CASSLRGGGRTEAFF.

The chain combines TRBV18 with TRBJ2-7; TRBD1 matches 7 bases. CDR1 and CDR2 (germline): KGHSH, LQKENI. Trimming cost V 3 bases and J 3 bases; bases outside gene matches: 5. This CDR3 region has 14 residues. The CDR3 loop is CASSPPRQGYEQYF. The CDR3 nucleotides are TGTGCCAGCTCACCTCCTCGACAGGGCTACGAGCAGTACTTC.

The V and J genes are TRBV19 and TRBJ2-1; 9 nucleotides line up with TRBD2. Germline CDR1 LNHDA, CDR2 SQIVND (reference sequence). CDR3 length: 14 residues. The V gene end was trimmed by 7 bases and the J gene end by 6 bases; junction bases not matched to a gene: 7. The CDR3 DNA reads TGTGCCAGTACCGGGACTAGCAACCCCAATGAGCAGTTCTTC. Residues: CASTGTSNPNEQFF. Together with reference TRBV19 and TRBJ2-1, the CDR3 gives the full variable domain: DGGITQSPKYLFRKEGQNVTLSCEQNLNHDAMYWYRQDPGQGLRLIYYSQIVNDFQKGDIAEGYSVSREKKESFPLTVTSAQKNPTAFYLCASTGTSNPNEQFFGPGTRLTVL.

V gene TRBV27 combines with J gene TRBJ2-7; 9 bases agree with TRBD2. The CDR3 is 12 residues long. V lost 4 bases and J lost 12; bases outside the gene matches: 7. Germline CDR1 reads MNHEY; CDR2 reads SMNVEV (reference sequence). Here the CDR3 reads CASSYPSSGTYF. CDR3 sequence (DNA): TGTGCCAGCAGTTACCCCTCTAGCGGGACGTACTTC.

The rearrangement joins TRBV29-1 to TRBJ2-7; D call uncertain. V gave up 5 bases and J gave up 0 bases, with 11 bases separating them. Germline CDR1 SQVTM, CDR2 ANQGSEA. CDR3 length: 13 residues. The CDR3 here is CSVRELSSYEQYF. The CDR3 bases are TGCAGCGTTCGAGAGCTAAGCTCCTACGAGCAGTACTTC.

This sequence joins TRBV9 and TRBJ2-7, with TRBD1 as a possible D gene (5 bases). Germline assignment: CDR1 SGDLS and CDR2 YYNGEE. The CDR3 contains 15 residues. Trimming removed 3 bases at V and 3 bases at J, with 16 bases between. DNA for the CDR3: TGTGCCAGCAGCGCAGACTGGACATCGGGCTACGAGCAGTACTTC. Its protein is CASSADWTSGYEQYF.

The chain has TRBV29-1 and TRBJ2-3; the match to TRBD2 covers 12 bases. Germline V gene data show CDR1 as SQVTM and CDR2 as ANQGSEA. The junction had 5 bases not matched to a gene; V was cut back by 6 bases and J by 4 bases. CDR3 length: 14 residues. CDR3 region: CSVRTSGNADTQYF. The CDR3 DNA follows: TGCAGCGTAAGGACTAGCGGGAACGCAGATACGCAGTATTTT.

This clone has more than one count but fewer than ten. The V and J genes are TRBV6-5 and TRBJ1-2, with 7 bases fitting TRBD1. J lost 8 bases, V lost 2 bases, and 8 bases had no gene match. The CDR3 length is 14 residues. CDR1 is MNHEY, CDR2 SVGAGI, per germline. The CDR3 reads CASSYRSRQGGYTF. CDR3 nucleotide sequence: TGTGCCAGCAGTTACCGCTCACGACAGGGCGGCTACACCTTC.

The chain has TRBV19 and TRBJ2-7; 9 bases align to TRBD2. J was trimmed by 0 bases and V by 3 bases; bases with no gene match: 3. This CDR3 has 15 residues. The germline V gene has CDR1 LNHDA and CDR2 SQIVND (reference sequence). CDR3 DNA: TGTGCCAGTAGTATCTCTAGCGGGGCCTCCTACGAGCAGTACTTC. Translation gives CASSISSGASYEQYF.

The rearrangement joins TRBV29-1 to TRBJ1-1; the match to TRBD1 covers 8 bases. Germline V lookup: CDR1 SQVTM, CDR2 ANQGSEA. V shed 7 bases and J 0 bases; nucleotides not matched to a gene: 7. The CDR3 extends over 14 amino acids. CDR3 region: CSARTGRMNTEAFF. CDR3 nucleotides: TGCAGCGCTCGGACAGGGAGGATGAACACTGAAGCTTTCTTT.